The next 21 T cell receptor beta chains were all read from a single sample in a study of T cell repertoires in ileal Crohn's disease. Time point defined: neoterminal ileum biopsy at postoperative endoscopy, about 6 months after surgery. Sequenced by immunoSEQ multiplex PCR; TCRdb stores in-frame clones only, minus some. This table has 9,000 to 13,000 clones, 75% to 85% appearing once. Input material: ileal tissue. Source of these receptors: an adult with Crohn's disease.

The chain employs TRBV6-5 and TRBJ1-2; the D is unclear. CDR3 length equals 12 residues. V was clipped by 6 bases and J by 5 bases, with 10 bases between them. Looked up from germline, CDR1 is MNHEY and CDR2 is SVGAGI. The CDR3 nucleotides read TGTGCCAGCAGAAAATGGCAGTATGGCTACACCTTC. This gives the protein CASRKWQYGYTF.

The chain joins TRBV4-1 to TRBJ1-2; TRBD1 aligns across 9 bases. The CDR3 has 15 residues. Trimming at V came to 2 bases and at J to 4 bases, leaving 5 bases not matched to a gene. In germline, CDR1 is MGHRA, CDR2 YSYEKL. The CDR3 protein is CASSQNRGLGYGYTF. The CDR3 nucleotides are TGCGCCAGCAGCCAAAACAGGGGGCTCGGCTATGGCTACACCTTC.

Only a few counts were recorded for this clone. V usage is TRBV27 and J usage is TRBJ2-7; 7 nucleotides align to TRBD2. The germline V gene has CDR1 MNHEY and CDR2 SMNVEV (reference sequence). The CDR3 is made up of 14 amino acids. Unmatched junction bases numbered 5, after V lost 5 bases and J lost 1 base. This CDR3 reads CASSPLGGSYEQYF. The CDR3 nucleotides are TGTGCCAGCAGTCCCTTGGGGGGGTCCTACGAGCAGTACTTC.

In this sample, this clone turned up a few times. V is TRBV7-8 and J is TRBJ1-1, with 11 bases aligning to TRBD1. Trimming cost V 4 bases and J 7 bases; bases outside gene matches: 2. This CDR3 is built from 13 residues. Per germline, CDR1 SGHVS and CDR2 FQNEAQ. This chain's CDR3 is CASSSDRGHEAFF. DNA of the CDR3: TGTGCCAGCAGCTCGGACAGGGGGCATGAAGCTTTCTTT.

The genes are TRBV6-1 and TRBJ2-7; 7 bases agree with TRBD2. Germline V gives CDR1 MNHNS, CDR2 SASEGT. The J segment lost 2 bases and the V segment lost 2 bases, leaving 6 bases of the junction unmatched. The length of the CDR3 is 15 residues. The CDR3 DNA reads TGTGCCAGCAGTGAAAGTGGCGGGGGACCCTACGAGCAGTACTTC. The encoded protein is CASSESGGGPYEQYF.

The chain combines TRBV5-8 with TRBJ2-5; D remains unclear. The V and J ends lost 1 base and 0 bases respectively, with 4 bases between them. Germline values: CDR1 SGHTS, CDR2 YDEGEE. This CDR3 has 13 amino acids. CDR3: CASSLYNQETQYF. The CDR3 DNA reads TGTGCCAGCAGCTTGTATAACCAAGAGACCCAGTACTTC.

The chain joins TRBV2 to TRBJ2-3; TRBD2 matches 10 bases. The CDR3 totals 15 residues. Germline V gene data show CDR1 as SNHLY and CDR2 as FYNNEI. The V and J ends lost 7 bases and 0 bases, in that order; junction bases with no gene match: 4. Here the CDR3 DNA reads TGTGCCAGCATAGTAGCGGGGGGAAGCACAGATACGCAGTATTTT. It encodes CASIVAGGSTDTQYF.

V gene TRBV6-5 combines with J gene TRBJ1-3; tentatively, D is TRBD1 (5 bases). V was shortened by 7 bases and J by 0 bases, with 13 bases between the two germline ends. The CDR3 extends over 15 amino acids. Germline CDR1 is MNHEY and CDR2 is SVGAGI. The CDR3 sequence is CASTPGPYSGNTIYF. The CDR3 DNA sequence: TGTGCCAGCACCCCAGGGCCTTACTCTGGAAACACCATATATTTT.

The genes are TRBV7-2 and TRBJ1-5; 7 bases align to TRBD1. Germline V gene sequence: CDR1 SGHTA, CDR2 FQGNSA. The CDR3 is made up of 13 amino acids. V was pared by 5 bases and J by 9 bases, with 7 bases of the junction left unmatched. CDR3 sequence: CASSRQGQGPQHF. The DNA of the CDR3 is TGTGCCAGCAGCAGACAGGGACAAGGGCCCCAGCATTTT.

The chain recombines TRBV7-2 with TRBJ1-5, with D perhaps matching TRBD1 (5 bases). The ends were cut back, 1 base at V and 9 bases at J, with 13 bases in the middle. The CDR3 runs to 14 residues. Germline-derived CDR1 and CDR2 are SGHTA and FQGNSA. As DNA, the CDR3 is TGTGCCAGCAGCTTAGGGCAAGGGCAGGGGCCCCAGCATTTT. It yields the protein CASSLGQGQGPQHF. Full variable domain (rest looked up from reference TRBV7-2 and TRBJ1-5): GAGVSQSPSNKVTEKGKDVELRCDPISGHTALYWYRQSLGQGLEFLIYFQGNSAPDKSGLPSDRFSAERTGGSVSTLTIQRTQQEDSAVYLCASSLGQGQGPQHFGDGTRLSIL.

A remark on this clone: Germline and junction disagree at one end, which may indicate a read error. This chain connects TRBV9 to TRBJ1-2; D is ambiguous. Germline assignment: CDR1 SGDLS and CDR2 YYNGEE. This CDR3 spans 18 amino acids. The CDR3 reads CAPIPLGYHLIPPYDYTF. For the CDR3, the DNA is TGTGCCCCCATCCCCCTAGGTTACCACCTGATCCCACCATATGACTACACCTTC.

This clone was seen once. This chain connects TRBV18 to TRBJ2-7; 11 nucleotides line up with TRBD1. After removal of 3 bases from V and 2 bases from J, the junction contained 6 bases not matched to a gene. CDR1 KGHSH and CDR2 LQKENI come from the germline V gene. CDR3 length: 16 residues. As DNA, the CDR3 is TGTGCCAGCTCACCGCCCGGGACAGGGGGGACCTACGAGCAGTACTTC. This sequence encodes CASSPPGTGGTYEQYF.

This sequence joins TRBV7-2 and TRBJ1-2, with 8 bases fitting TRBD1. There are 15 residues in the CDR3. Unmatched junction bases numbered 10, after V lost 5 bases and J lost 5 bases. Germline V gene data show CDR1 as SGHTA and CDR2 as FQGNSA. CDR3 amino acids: CASSPDRAHPYGYTF. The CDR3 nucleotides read TGTGCCAGCAGCCCGGACAGGGCCCACCCTTATGGCTACACCTTC.

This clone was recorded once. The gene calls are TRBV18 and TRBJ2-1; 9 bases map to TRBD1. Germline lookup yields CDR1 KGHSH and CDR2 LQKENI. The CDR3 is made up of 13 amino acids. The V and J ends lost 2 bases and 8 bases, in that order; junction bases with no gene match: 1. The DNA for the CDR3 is TGTGCCAGCTCACCAAGACAGGGGGATGAGCAGTTCTTC. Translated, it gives CASSPRQGDEQFF.

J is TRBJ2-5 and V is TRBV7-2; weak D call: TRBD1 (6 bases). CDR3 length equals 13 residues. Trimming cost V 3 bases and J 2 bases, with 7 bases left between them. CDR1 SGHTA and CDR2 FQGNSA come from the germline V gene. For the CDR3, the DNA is TGTGCCAGCAGCTTGGACAGACAAGAGACCCAGTACTTC. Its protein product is CASSLDRQETQYF.

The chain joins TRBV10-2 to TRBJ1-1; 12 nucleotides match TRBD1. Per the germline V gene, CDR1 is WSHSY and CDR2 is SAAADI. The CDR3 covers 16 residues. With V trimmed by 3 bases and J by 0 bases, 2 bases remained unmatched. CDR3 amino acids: CASSERDRGLNTEAFF. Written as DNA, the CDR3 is TGCGCCAGCAGTGAAAGGGACAGGGGGCTGAACACTGAAGCTTTCTTT.

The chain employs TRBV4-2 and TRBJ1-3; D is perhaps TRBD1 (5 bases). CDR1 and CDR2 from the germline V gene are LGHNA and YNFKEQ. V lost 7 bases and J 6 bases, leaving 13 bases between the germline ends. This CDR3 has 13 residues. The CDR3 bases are TGTGCCAGCAAACCACAGGTTGAAAACACCATATATTTT. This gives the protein CASKPQVENTIYF.

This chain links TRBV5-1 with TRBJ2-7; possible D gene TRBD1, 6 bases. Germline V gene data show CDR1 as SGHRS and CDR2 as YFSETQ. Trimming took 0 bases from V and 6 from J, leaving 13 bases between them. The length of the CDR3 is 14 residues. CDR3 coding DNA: TGCGCCAGCAGCTTGGAGGGACATATCGGCGAGCAGTACTTC. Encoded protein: CASSLEGHIGEQYF.

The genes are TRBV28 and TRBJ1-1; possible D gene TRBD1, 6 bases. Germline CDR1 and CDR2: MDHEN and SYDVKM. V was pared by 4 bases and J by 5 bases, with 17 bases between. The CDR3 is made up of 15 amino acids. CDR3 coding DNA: TGTGCCAGCAGTTCGCCACGACAGGCGAGGACTGAAGCTTTCTTT. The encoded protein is CASSSPRQARTEAFF.

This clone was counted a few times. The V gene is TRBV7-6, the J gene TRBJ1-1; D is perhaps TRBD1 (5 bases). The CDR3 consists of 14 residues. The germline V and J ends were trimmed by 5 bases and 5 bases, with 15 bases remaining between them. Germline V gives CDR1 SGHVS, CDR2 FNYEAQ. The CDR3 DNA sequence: TGTGCCAGCAGCCCATGGGGGGGGGATACTGAAGCTTTCTTT. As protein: CASSPWGGDTEAFF.

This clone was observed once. The CDR3 nucleotides are TGTGCCAGCTCAGCCCGGACAGTCTCCTACGAGCAGTACTTC. Translated, it gives CASSARTVSYEQYF. The genes are TRBV18 and TRBJ2-7; a weak D match, TRBD1 (6 bases). The CDR3 loop spans 14 amino acids. Germline CDR1 KGHSH, CDR2 LQKENI. Deletions cut 5 bases from V and 0 bases from J, with 11 bases between.